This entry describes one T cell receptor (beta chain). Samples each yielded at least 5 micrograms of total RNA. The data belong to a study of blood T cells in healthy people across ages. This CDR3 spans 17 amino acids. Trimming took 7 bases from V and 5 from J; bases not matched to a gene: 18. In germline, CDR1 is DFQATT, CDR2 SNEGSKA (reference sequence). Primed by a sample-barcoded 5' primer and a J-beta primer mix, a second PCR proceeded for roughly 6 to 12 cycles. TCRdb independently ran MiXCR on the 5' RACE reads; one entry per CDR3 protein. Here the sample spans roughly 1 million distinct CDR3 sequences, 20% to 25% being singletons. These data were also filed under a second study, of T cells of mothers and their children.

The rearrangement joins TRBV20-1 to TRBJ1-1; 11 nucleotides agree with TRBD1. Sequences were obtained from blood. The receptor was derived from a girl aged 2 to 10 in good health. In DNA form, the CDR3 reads TGCAGTGTCGTCCGTGTGGACAGGGGGCGCGTGCGGACTGAAGCTTTCTTT. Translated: CSVVRVDRGRVRTEAFF.